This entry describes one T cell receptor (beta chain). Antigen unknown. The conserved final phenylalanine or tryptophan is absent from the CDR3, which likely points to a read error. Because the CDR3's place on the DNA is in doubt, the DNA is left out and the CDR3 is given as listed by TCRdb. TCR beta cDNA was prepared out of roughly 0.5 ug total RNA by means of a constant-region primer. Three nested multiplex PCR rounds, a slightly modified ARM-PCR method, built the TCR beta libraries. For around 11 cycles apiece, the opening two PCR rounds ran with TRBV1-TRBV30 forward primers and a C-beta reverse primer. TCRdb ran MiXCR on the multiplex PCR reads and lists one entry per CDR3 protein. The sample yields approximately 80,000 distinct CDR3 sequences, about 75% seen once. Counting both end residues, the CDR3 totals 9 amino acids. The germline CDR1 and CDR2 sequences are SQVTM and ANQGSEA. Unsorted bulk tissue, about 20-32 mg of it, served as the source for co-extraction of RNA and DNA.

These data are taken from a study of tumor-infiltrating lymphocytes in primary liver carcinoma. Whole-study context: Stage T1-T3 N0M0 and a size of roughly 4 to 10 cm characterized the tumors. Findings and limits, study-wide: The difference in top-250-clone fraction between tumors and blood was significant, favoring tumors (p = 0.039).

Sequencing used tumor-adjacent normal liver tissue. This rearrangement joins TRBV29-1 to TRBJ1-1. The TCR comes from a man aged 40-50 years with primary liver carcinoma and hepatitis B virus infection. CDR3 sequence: CSVKGGLVS.